The 24 T cell receptor beta chains below were found in one sample sequenced in a study of blood T cell repertoires in COVID-19. Here immunoSEQ multiplex PCR was the method, and the copy in TCRdb shows in-frame clones only, minus some. This table has about 68,000 clones, about 86% appearing once. The sequencing sample was made of peripheral blood. These receptors all stem from a man aged 50-60 years with acute or convalescent COVID-19.

The chain employs TRBV19 and TRBJ1-5; D is undetermined. The CDR3 is 14 amino acids. Germline V gene sequence: CDR1 LNHDA, CDR2 SQIVND (reference sequence). V lost 5 bases to trimming and J lost 7 bases, with 15 bases between them. The CDR3 bases are TGTGCCAGTAGTCTACCTTACGGGGTCCAGCCCCAGCATTTT. Translation gives CASSLPYGVQPQHF.

CDR3 sequence (DNA): TGTGCCAGCAGCCCCAGCGGGGGGCCCTACGAGCAGTACTTC. Its translation is CASSPSGGPYEQYF. The gene calls are TRBV7-9 and TRBJ2-7; 9 nucleotides agree with TRBD2. Trimming removed 5 bases from V and 2 bases from J; junction bases left unmatched: 4. Germline V gene data show CDR1 as SEHNR and CDR2 as FQNEAQ (reference sequence). The length of the CDR3 is 14 residues.

This clone was observed a handful of times. The chain uses TRBV6-5 and TRBJ1-6, with TRBD1 as a possible D gene (6 bases). The CDR3 covers 14 residues. Germline V lookup: CDR1 MNHEY, CDR2 SVGAGI. Trimming took off 4 bases at V and 10 bases at J, with 14 bases between the two ends. The CDR3 DNA reads as TGTGCCAGCAGTTTAACAGGGTTTCTCTCACCCCTCCACTTT. Translated: CASSLTGFLSPLHF.

This sequence joins TRBV27 and TRBJ2-5; D is perhaps TRBD1 (6 bases). The V gene lost 6 bases and the J gene lost 3 bases, with 29 bases spanning the gap. CDR3 size: 19 residues. Germline lookup yields CDR1 MNHEY and CDR2 SMNVEV (reference sequence). The CDR3 DNA reads TGTGCCAGCAGCCGAAGACCTCAGGGGTGGAGTGGGGTCGAAGAGACCCAGTACTTC. Translating it yields CASSRRPQGWSGVEETQYF.

The chain joins TRBV5-1 to TRBJ2-2, with TRBD1 matching 8 bases. CDR1 and CDR2 (germline): SGHRS, YFSETQ. V lost 4 bases to trimming and J lost 2 bases; unmatched junction nucleotides: 4. This CDR3 spans 15 amino acids. CDR3 region: CASSPRGPNTGELFF. Here the CDR3 DNA reads TGCGCCAGCAGCCCCAGGGGGCCAAACACCGGGGAGCTGTTTTTT. Full variable domain (missing parts from reference TRBV5-1 and TRBJ2-2): KAGVTQTPRYLIKTRGQQVTLSCSPISGHRSVSWYQQTPGQGLQFLFEYFSETQRNKGNFPGRFSGRQFSNSRSEMNVSTLELGDSALYLCASSPRGPNTGELFFGEGSRLTVL.

The chain recombines TRBV28 with TRBJ1-4; a weak D match, TRBD1 (6 bases). The V gene's germline CDR1 is MDHEN and CDR2 SYDVKM. Trimming removed 7 bases from V and 6 bases from J, with 18 bases in between. This CDR3 has 15 residues. CDR3 amino acids: CASNIHGQKDEKLFF. The CDR3 coding sequence is TGTGCCAGCAACATACACGGACAGAAGGATGAAAAACTGTTTTTT.

The V gene is TRBV5-1, the J gene TRBJ2-7; 9 bases agree with TRBD2. V dropped 1 base and J dropped 7; count of bases not matched to a gene: 9. CDR1 SGHRS and CDR2 YFSETQ come from the germline V gene. The CDR3 has 15 residues. As DNA, the CDR3 is TGCGCCAGCAGCTTGTCGCGGGAGGGGAGCGGGGAGCAGTACTTC. This gives the protein CASSLSREGSGEQYF. Full variable domain (rest looked up from reference TRBV5-1 and TRBJ2-7): KAGVTQTPRYLIKTRGQQVTLSCSPISGHRSVSWYQQTPGQGLQFLFEYFSETQRNKGNFPGRFSGRQFSNSRSEMNVSTLELGDSALYLCASSLSREGSGEQYFGPGTRLTVT.

This clone was counted between two and nine times. V gene TRBV9 combines with J gene TRBJ1-1; TRBD1 might be the D (5 bases). Germline loops: CDR1 SGDLS, CDR2 YYNGEE. The V end lost 3 bases, the J end lost 5 bases, and 20 bases lay between the germline ends. The CDR3 runs to 16 residues. The CDR3 protein is CASSGGQGIKWTEAFF. The DNA for the CDR3 is TGTGCCAGCAGCGGCGGACAAGGAATAAAATGGACTGAAGCTTTCTTT.

The chain links TRBV27 to TRBJ1-2, with TRBD1 matching over 9 bases. The germline CDR1 and CDR2 sequences are MNHEY and SMNVEV (reference sequence). This CDR3 comprises 15 residues. The trim removed 3 bases at V and 4 bases at J, leaving 6 bases unmatched. CDR3 in DNA: TGTGCCAGCAGTTTGGTAGGACAGGGGATCTATGGCTACACCTTC. It is translated as CASSLVGQGIYGYTF.

The chain has TRBV28 and TRBJ1-5; TRBD1 agrees at 9 bases. Germline assignment: CDR1 MDHEN and CDR2 SYDVKM. V was pared by 7 bases and J by 4 bases, with 8 bases of the junction left unmatched. There are 15 residues in the CDR3. In DNA, the CDR3 is TGTGCCAGCACCACTATCGGACAGGGGAATCAGCCCCAGCATTTT. This codes for CASTTIGQGNQPQHF.

CDR3 coding DNA: TGTGCCAGCAGTTTACAAACAGACGGCTACACCTTC. Its protein product is CASSLQTDGYTF. The gene calls are TRBV28 and TRBJ1-2; D not certain. The germline gives CDR1 MDHEN, CDR2 SYDVKM. Trimming stripped 2 bases from V and 8 bases from J, with 9 bases between. This CDR3 comprises 12 residues.

About this clone: Other nucleotide sequences in the sample specify the same CDR3. This chain uses TRBV18 with TRBJ2-6; D gene ambiguous. V dropped 2 bases and J dropped 0 bases, with 8 bases sitting between them. This CDR3 region has 16 residues. Germline values: CDR1 KGHSH, CDR2 LQKENI. The CDR3, as DNA: TGTGCCAGCTCACCATTTTCGGGCTCTGGGGCCAACGTCCTGACTTTC. The encoded protein is CASSPFSGSGANVLTF.

V usage is TRBV7-8 and J usage is TRBJ2-7; perhaps TRBD1 as D (6 bases). The germline CDR1 and CDR2 sequences are SGHVS and FQNEAQ. The germline V and J ends were trimmed by 5 bases and 2 bases, with 16 bases remaining between them. The CDR3 is made up of 15 amino acids. CDR3 sequence (DNA): TGTGCCAGCAGCCCCAACAGGGCCCAGACCTACGAGCAGTACTTC. It specifies CASSPNRAQTYEQYF.

The chain combines TRBV19 with TRBJ2-7; 14 bases are a match to TRBD2. CDR1 LNHDA and CDR2 SQIVND come from the germline V gene (reference sequence). Trimming removed 5 bases from V and 6 bases from J; junction bases left unmatched: 6. The CDR3 runs to 15 residues. CDR3 bases: TGTGCCAGTAGTTCCGGGACTAGCGGGAGAGGCGAGCAGTACTTC. Translated, it gives CASSSGTSGRGEQYF.

The chain recombines TRBV24-1 with TRBJ2-2, with 8 bases identical to TRBD1. The CDR3 sequence is 13 residues long. CDR1 KGHDR and CDR2 SFDVKD come from the germline V gene. With V trimmed by 12 bases and J by 2 bases, 4 bases remained unmatched. The CDR3 loop reads CAAQGANTGELFF. The CDR3 DNA reads as TGTGCCGCGCAGGGGGCCAACACCGGGGAGCTGTTTTTT.

The chain carries TRBV29-1 and TRBJ2-7; TRBD2 aligns across 11 bases. The CDR3 totals 13 residues. V lost 3 bases to trimming and J lost 12 bases; unmatched junction nucleotides: 10. CDR1 and CDR2 (germline): SQVTM, ANQGSEA. CDR3: CSVEILAGGHTYF. The CDR3 DNA follows: TGCAGCGTTGAGATCCTAGCGGGGGGCCACACGTACTTC.

V is TRBV4-1 and J is TRBJ2-2; 7 bases match TRBD2. This CDR3 region has 17 residues. With 0 bases clipped from V and 5 bases from J, the junction kept 9 bases outside the gene matches. CDR1 is MGHRA and CDR2 is YSYEKL in the germline V gene. CDR3 DNA sequence: TGCGCCAGCAGCCAAGATCCTCGGGGGGTCCGGACCGGGGAGCTGTTTTTT. Translation: CASSQDPRGVRTGELFF.

The V gene is TRBV14, the J gene TRBJ1-1; no clear D. Trimming cost V 4 bases and J 4 bases, with 13 bases left between them. This CDR3 is 14 amino acids long. Looked up from germline, CDR1 is SGHDN and CDR2 is FVKESK. The CDR3 loop reads CASSPGSMGTEAFF. The DNA for the CDR3 is TGTGCCAGCAGCCCCGGGAGTATGGGCACTGAAGCTTTCTTT.

V usage is TRBV6-5 and J usage is TRBJ1-2; no clear D. Germline loops: CDR1 MNHEY, CDR2 SVGAGI. Trimming took off 3 bases at V and 5 bases at J, with 10 bases between the two ends. The CDR3 totals 13 residues. This chain's CDR3 is CASSYSQYYGYTF. CDR3 DNA: TGTGCCAGCAGTTATTCCCAGTATTATGGCTACACCTTC.

The chain uses TRBV10-1 and TRBJ2-1, with a possible D match to TRBD2 (6 bases). CDR3 size: 15 residues. With 3 bases removed from V and 3 bases from J, the gap between germline ends came to 12 bases. Germline V gene data show CDR1 as WNHNN and CDR2 as SYGVQD (reference sequence). CDR3 amino acids: CASSDGVGGYNEQFF. In nucleotides, the CDR3 is TGCGCCAGCAGTGACGGGGTGGGGGGCTACAATGAGCAGTTCTTC.

The rearrangement joins TRBV6-5 to TRBJ1-2; TRBD1 agrees at 10 bases. Trimming took 6 bases from V and 8 from J; bases not matched to a gene: 9. Germline V lookup: CDR1 MNHEY, CDR2 SVGAGI. The CDR3 is made up of 14 amino acids. The DNA for the CDR3 is TGTGCCAGCAGGACGGGACAGGGGTTGTCCGGCTACACCTTC. This encodes CASRTGQGLSGYTF.

The chain has TRBV6-5 and TRBJ1-1, with a tentative D call TRBD1 (6 bases). Between the trimmed V and J ends, which lost 11 bases and 1 base, there was a span of 14 bases. The CDR3 length is 13 residues. CDR1 and CDR2 from the germline V gene are MNHEY and SVGAGI. The CDR3 region has the DNA TGTGCCGGCGCCGCACAGGGGAACACTGAAGCTTTCTTT. This sequence encodes CAGAAQGNTEAFF.

This rearrangement joins TRBV6-6 to TRBJ2-3, with 9 bases lining up with TRBD1. Unmatched junction bases numbered 7, after V lost 5 bases and J lost 4 bases. This CDR3 has 15 residues. Germline V gives CDR1 MNHNY, CDR2 SVGAGI (reference sequence). CDR3 DNA: TGTGCCAGCAGTACCGGGACAGGGTTTTCAGATACGCAGTATTTT. Its translation is CASSTGTGFSDTQYF.

The V and J genes are TRBV7-2 and TRBJ2-2, with D perhaps matching TRBD2 (6 bases). The CDR3 consists of 16 residues. V shed 5 bases and J shed 1 base, with 14 bases lying between them. Looked up from germline, CDR1 is SGHTA and CDR2 is FQGNSA. CDR3 residues: CASSPLGAGNTGELFF. The CDR3 region has the DNA TGTGCCAGCAGCCCCCTAGGAGCGGGGAACACCGGGGAGCTGTTTTTT.